The 8 T cell receptor beta chains below all came from one sample that was sequenced in a study of post-analysis software for immune sequencing data. Study-level points and caveats: In patients, about 5 TRBV segments were more frequent than in controls, with TRBV5-6, TRBV5-1 and TRBV20-1 among them.

The library was made from cDNA and included unique molecular identifiers. Each CDR3 protein gets one entry after TCRdb re-called the PCR reads with MiXCR. The sample lists more than 500,000 distinct CDR3 sequences, roughly 34% seen once, with approximately 5.4% in the top ten. For these TCRs, the target antigens are not known. Sequencing was done on a sample of blood. Receptor source: a girl aged 2 to 17 with multiple sclerosis.

In this sample, this clonotype turned up a few times. The rearrangement links TRBV5-1 to TRBJ2-7; D not certain. The CDR3 contains 16 residues. CDR1 and CDR2 (germline): SGHRS, YFSETQ. V lost 3 bases to trimming and J lost 0 bases, with 16 bases between them. The CDR3 loop reads CASSSLSGSSSYEQYF. CDR3 DNA: TGCGCCAGCAGCTCTCTCTCCGGGTCCAGCTCCTACGAGCAGTACTTC.

This clonotype was recorded a few times. V usage is TRBV29-1 and J usage is TRBJ2-1; D not resolved. Trimming left V 8 bases short and J 5 bases short, with 13 bases between. This CDR3 is built from 12 residues. Germline V CDR1 and CDR2: SQVTM, ANQGSEA. This CDR3 reads CSTLYGHNEQFF. CDR3 nucleotides: TGCAGCACCCTATACGGCCACAATGAGCAGTTCTTC.

V usage is TRBV19 and J usage is TRBJ2-1; no definite D call. V lost 3 bases to trimming and J lost 2 bases, with 14 bases between them. This CDR3 contains 16 residues. Germline V lookup: CDR1 LNHDA, CDR2 SQIVND (reference sequence). The CDR3 here is CASSIGEGIAYNEQFF. CDR3 in DNA: TGTGCCAGTAGTATCGGTGAAGGGATCGCCTACAATGAGCAGTTCTTC.

CDR3 protein: CASTRGGVAFF. CDR3 in DNA: TGTGCCAGCACTCGAGGGGGTGTCGCTTTCTTT. The chain employs TRBV5-6 and TRBJ1-1; D perhaps matches TRBD1 (6 bases). This CDR3 spans 11 amino acids. V lost 6 bases, J lost 11 bases, and 14 bases lay in between. The germline V gene encodes CDR1 SGHDT and CDR2 YYEEEE.

The chain recombines TRBV4-2 with TRBJ2-5; TRBD2 aligns across 8 bases. The V gene's germline CDR1 is LGHNA and CDR2 YNFKEQ. With 0 bases clipped from V and 2 bases from J, the junction kept 5 bases outside the gene matches. CDR3 length equals 16 residues. The CDR3 coding sequence is TGTGCCAGCAGCCAAGACACGGGGGGGAGGCAAGAGACCCAGTACTTC. Residues: CASSQDTGGRQETQYF.

V gene TRBV5-8 combines with J gene TRBJ2-7; no definite D call. The V gene's germline CDR1 is SGHTS and CDR2 YDEGEE. The V end was cut by 4 bases, the J end by 2 bases, with 1 base between. This CDR3 is built from 10 residues. This CDR3 reads CASSPYEQYF. The DNA of the CDR3 is TGTGCCAGCAGCCCCTACGAGCAGTACTTC.

The J gene is TRBJ1-2, the V gene TRBV6-5; 8 nucleotides agree with TRBD1. Germline V gives CDR1 MNHEY, CDR2 SVGAGI. Trimming removed 0 bases from V and 4 bases from J; junction bases left unmatched: 7. The CDR3 sequence is 16 residues long. CDR3 nucleotides: TGTGCCAGCAGTTACTCGATCAGGGGGCCCGTCTATGGCTACACCTTC. It encodes CASSYSIRGPVYGYTF.

This clonotype has only a few counts. This chain connects TRBV5-1 to TRBJ2-3; D perhaps matches TRBD1 (7 bases). V lost 1 base to trimming and J lost 2 bases, with 14 bases between them. The CDR3 contains 16 residues. Per the germline V gene, CDR1 is SGHRS and CDR2 is YFSETQ. This CDR3 is CASSLPRQGLTDTQYF. In DNA, the CDR3 is TGCGCCAGCAGCTTGCCGAGACAGGGACTCACAGATACGCAGTATTTT.